This T cell receptor (beta chain) was profiled in a study of shared clonotypes between healthy human individuals (dated by TCRdb to the early 2020s). For the study in its entirety: A couple of women and three men aged 18 to 49 years were included in the cohort. Per donor, leukapheresis produced somewhere between about 0.8 and 9 billion PBMCs. To increase sequencing depth and limit assay-specific biases, different laboratories used diverse techniques to prepare libraries and sequence TCR repertoires. Blood TCR repertoires of 5 or 6 healthy adults were deeply sequenced to estimate repertoire size and the extent of clonotype sharing between individuals. For each donor, CD4 naive and CD4 memory were each given three plates, CD8 naive was given two plates, and CD8 memory was given one plate.

The donors were healthy, HIV-negative adults with no recently reported acute infections or vaccinations. Every donor was a Caucasian adult living in Nashville, Tennessee, USA. CD4+ T cells were enriched by magnetic negative selection, after which naive cells were positively selected on CD45RA and the negative fraction was taken as the memory subset. Blood was collected by leukapheresis, and PBMCs were isolated by Ficoll-Histopaque density gradient centrifugation and then cryopreserved in liquid nitrogen vapor phase. Analytical flow cytometry was used to check the purity and quantity of every magnetically sorted T cell population. From each sorted fraction, genomic DNA was isolated and quantified by UV absorbance on a Nanodrop 2000c. The germline V gene supplies CDR1 SGHVS and CDR2 FQNEAQ. Counted from cysteine to phenylalanine, this CDR3 has 13 amino acids. Just the 39-base CDR3 DNA is kept, in frame starting at base 1. Trimming takes 8 bases off V and 4 bases off J; junction bases not matched to a gene: 8.

General study outcomes and caveats: Compared with non-shared clonotypes, the clonotypes found in all four sorted-subset donors had higher generation probabilities. Pairwise subsampling indicated that sequencing depth was expected to affect the degree of clonotype sharing among donors. When four donors were compared, the shared fraction of clonotypes was about 5% for naive CD4, roughly 3.3% for naive CD8, 2% to 2.5% for memory CD4, and less than 0.5% for memory CD8. Sampling was restricted to blood, and TCR repertoires in tissues likely differ from the TCR repertoires found in blood. Even with the large sequencing depth, rarefaction of the sorted-subset datasets indicated that sequencing was incomplete. Larger estimated clonotype richness was generally found for naive subsets than for memory subsets. Because the study included only a small number of donors, the genetic and exposure-history diversity represented was limited.

Using the deep immunoSEQ assay, TCR CDR3 regions were amplified from genomic DNA by multiplex PCR. Extracted genomic DNA from each cell subset was distributed evenly across all wells of several immunoSEQ 96-well plates, and each plate was treated as a replicate. For sorted subsets, approximately 210 ng of genomic DNA, equivalent to 25,000 to 35,000 T cell genomes, went into each replicate PCR. Purified libraries were measured with a Qubit 3.0 fluorometer, size-checked on a Bioanalyzer 2100, and measured again with the KAPA Library Quantification kit. Each immunoSEQ 96-well plate was sequenced on its own single-read 150-cycle Illumina NextSeq 550 flow cell. For the original study's pipeline: Because the immunoSEQ output included only junctional sequences and no quality scores, the filtering could not be the same as the filtering used for full-length reads. To assign V/J genes and CDR3, sequences were annotated using PyIR, a Python wrapper for IgBLAST v1.9, with IMGT germline references. Any read was removed if the V/J assignment was weak (E-value above 1e-6), the CDR3 was missing, or the read contained stop codons, out-of-frame junctions, or ambiguous translated residues. V3J clonotypes were defined by identical inferred V gene, J gene, and CDR3 amino acid sequence. The percentage overlap between two repertoires was calculated by dividing the number of shared unique clonotypes by the size of the smaller repertoire. Repertoire richness was assessed with RTK rarefaction, the Chao1 estimator, and Recon v2.1 estimates of unobserved clonotypes. Generation probabilities were computed with OLGA for all TCRbeta clonotypes obtained by the gDNA method from four donors. What TCRdb holds here is the immuneACCESS table cut down to in-frame rearrangements. Part of the clones is not present; checked against another copy, under half of the missing clones reflect an unresolved V gene, and the others are unexplained. That table gives V, J and clone size, and the DNA gave D and trimming. The sample records 950,000 to 1,300,000 clones, about 74% of which are singletons. Over 1.3% of the sample rests with the top ten.

About this clone itself: The antigen this receptor binds is unknown. Base qualities are not provided; no much larger clone lies one nucleotide away. The sample carries other DNA sequences with the same CDR3.

Material for sequencing was memory CD4+ T cells sorted from blood. The sample's cell subset or site label, in plain terms: CD45RA-negative fraction. The TCR originated in a man younger than 30 in good health. The rearrangement combines TRBV7-8 with TRBJ2-7, with 7 bases aligning to TRBD1. For the CDR3, the sequence is CASGRDSSYEQYF. The sequence in DNA is TGTGCCAGCGGCCGGGACAGCTCTTACGAGCAGTACTTC.